The subject of this entry is one T cell receptor beta chain. As yet, its antigen is unknown. This sample was taken from a study of T cell responses to AZD1222 COVID-19 vaccine. Study context: Timing groups of about 4 and about 12 weeks for second doses were pooled. Notes on the study in general: Spike-specific TCR breadth and depth rose after two AZD1222 doses.

Germline V gives CDR1 MNHEY, CDR2 SVGAGI. CDR3 size: 15 residues. With V trimmed by 6 bases and J by 2 bases, 6 bases remained unmatched. Profiling relied on immunoSEQ multiplex PCR, and the TCRdb table lists in-frame clones only, not all of them. The sample shows 150,000 or so clones, about nine tenths of them seen only once. V is TRBV6-5 and J is TRBJ1-3; 8 positions agree with TRBD1. The TCR was taken from an adult in good health. The source was peripheral blood, collected on day 0 of AZD1222 vaccination. CDR3 sequence: CASRRSQGAGNTIYF. As DNA, the CDR3 is TGTGCCAGCAGACGCTCACAGGGGGCTGGAAACACCATATATTTT.